Below, one T cell receptor beta chain is given with its context. In the original analysis: From reference gene primer amplification, estimates of nucleated cell counts were derived. Assay: immunoSEQ multiplex PCR; the TCRdb copy retains only in-frame clones and omits some. The DNA gave D and trimming, while V, J and clone size come from that table. Of around 320,000 clones detected, about nine tenths appear once; the ten largest clones hold under 8%. The data originate from a study of blood T cell repertoires in COVID-19. On the study more broadly: PBMCs, B-cell-depleted T cells, or T cells were the source of the cDNA or gDNA that made up the material.

The CDR3 is made up of 15 amino acids. Looked up from germline, CDR1 is MNHEY and CDR2 is SVGAGI. V lost 10 bases and J lost 3; bases outside the gene matches: 10. The sequenced material came from peripheral blood. J is TRBJ1-5 and V is TRBV6-5; TRBD1 matches at 9 bases. The TCR sequence derives from a woman aged 30 to 39 who had recovered from COVID-19. The CDR3 nucleotides are TGTGCCATCGAGTTGGGACAGGGAGACAATCAGCCCCAGCATTTT. It translates to CAIELGQGDNQPQHF.